Below, 32 T cell receptor beta chains from the same sample are listed, as sequenced in a study of T cell repertoires in cytomegalovirus infection. TCRdb reprocessed the reads with MiXCR, giving one entry per CDR3 protein. The sample records over 50,000 distinct CDR3 sequences, just over 20% being singletons. Their antigens remain unidentified. Sequencing was performed on CD8+ T cells from cultured PBMCs, taken from culture after CMV antigen stimulation. The receptors shown here come from a human donor in good health (CMV status not recorded). Some clones in this sample may be carry-over from other donors' samples.

This chain joins TRBV29-1 and TRBJ1-1; D is ambiguous. The V gene's germline CDR1 is SQVTM and CDR2 ANQGSEA. Trimming stripped 1 base from V and 3 bases from J, with 6 bases between. The CDR3 length is 12 residues. The DNA of the CDR3 is TGCAGCGTTGAAGGGGTAGACACTGAAGCTTTCTTT. Amino acid sequence: CSVEGVDTEAFF. The full variable domain, its missing parts supplied by reference TRBV29-1 and TRBJ1-1, is SAVISQKPSRDICQRGTSLTIQCQVDSQVTMMFWYRQQPGQSLTLIATANQGSEATYESGFVIDKFPISRPNLTFSTLTVSNMSPEDSSIYLCSVEGVDTEAFFGQGTRLTVV.

In this sample, this clonotype turned up many times. The J gene is TRBJ2-1, the V gene TRBV20-1; D ambiguous. V gave up 3 bases and J gave up 3 bases, with 15 bases separating them. The CDR3 contains 15 residues. Germline V gene data show CDR1 as DFQATT and CDR2 as SNEGSKA (reference sequence). The CDR3 here is CSARFGQPNYNEQFF. CDR3 in DNA: TGCAGTGCTAGGTTCGGCCAACCCAACTACAATGAGCAGTTCTTC.

This clonotype was counted a few times. The chain couples TRBV19 to TRBJ1-1; D gene ambiguous. The V and J ends lost 3 bases and 4 bases respectively, with 15 bases between them. CDR3 length: 15 residues. The germline V gene has CDR1 LNHDA and CDR2 SQIVND (reference sequence). The CDR3 here is CASSMVHSSGTEAFF. For the CDR3, the DNA is TGTGCCAGTAGTATGGTCCACTCTTCTGGCACTGAAGCTTTCTTT.

The chain combines TRBV6-6 with TRBJ2-7; D gene uncertain. The germline CDR1 and CDR2 sequences are MNHNY and SVGAGI (reference sequence). The CDR3 runs to 14 residues. Trimming took 5 bases from V and 7 from J, leaving 18 bases between them. The CDR3 sequence: CASSGKGPVMEQYF. As DNA, the CDR3 is TGTGCCAGCAGTGGAAAAGGTCCCGTGATGGAGCAGTACTTC.

The chain joins TRBV2 to TRBJ2-1, with a possible D match to TRBD2 (7 bases). Germline V gene data show CDR1 as SNHLY and CDR2 as FYNNEI. V was clipped by 9 bases and J by 2 bases, with 17 bases between them. The CDR3 totals 15 residues. CDR3 in DNA: TGTGCCAGGGGGGGGCGGGGGACAACCTACAATGAGCAGTTCTTC. The encoded protein is CARGGRGTTYNEQFF.

The chain employs TRBV20-1 and TRBJ2-3, with TRBD2 matching over 12 bases. The J segment lost 0 bases and the V segment lost 6 bases, leaving 10 bases of the junction unmatched. CDR1 DFQATT and CDR2 SNEGSKA come from the germline V gene (reference sequence). The CDR3 length is 17 residues. CDR3 DNA: TGCAGTGCCCGTAGACTAGCGGGGGCGCTAAGCACAGATACGCAGTATTTT. Encoded protein: CSARRLAGALSTDTQYF.

A few counts support this clonotype. This chain uses TRBV7-3 with TRBJ2-7, with 11 nucleotides matching TRBD1. The CDR3 runs 15 residues. Germline CDR1 is SGHTA and CDR2 is FQGTGA. J gave up 2 bases and V 4 bases, and 4 bases lay outside the gene matches. CDR3 sequence (DNA): TGTGCCAGCAGCTCGCCGGGACAGGGGGCCTACGAGCAGTACTTC. Encoded protein: CASSSPGQGAYEQYF.

In its sample, this clonotype was seen a few times. The genes are TRBV7-9 and TRBJ1-1, with 7 bases aligning to TRBD1. V shed 1 base, J shed 0 bases, and the junction held 8 bases outside the gene matches. In germline, CDR1 is SEHNR, CDR2 FQNEAQ (reference sequence). CDR3 length: 17 residues. The CDR3 sequence: CASSLGPTGRVNTEAFF. The CDR3 DNA is TGTGCCAGCAGCTTAGGCCCGACAGGGAGGGTGAACACTGAAGCTTTCTTT. The variable domain in full, completed from reference TRBV7-9 and TRBJ1-1, reads DTGVSQNPRHKITKRGQNVTFRCDPISEHNRLYWYRQTLGQGPEFLTYFQNEAQLEKSRLLSDRFSAERPKGSFSTLEIQRTEQGDSAMYLCASSLGPTGRVNTEAFFGQGTRLTVV.

This clonotype was detected a few times. The chain links TRBV6-6 to TRBJ1-1, with D possibly being TRBD1 (5 bases). From germline, CDR1 is MNHNY and CDR2 SVGAGI (reference sequence). V lost 2 bases and J 4 bases, leaving 8 bases between the germline ends. CDR3 size: 13 residues. In DNA, the CDR3 is TGTGCCAGCAGTTACGGGGGGGGCACTGAAGCTTTCTTT. This codes for CASSYGGGTEAFF.

V usage is TRBV30 and J usage is TRBJ1-1; 7 nucleotides agree with TRBD1. Germline loops: CDR1 GTSNPN, CDR2 SVGIG (reference sequence). V was clipped by 0 bases and J by 4 bases; unmatched bases: 14. This CDR3 has 17 residues. The CDR3 is CAWSVWAIGGASTEAFF. In nucleotides, the CDR3 is TGTGCCTGGAGTGTATGGGCCATAGGGGGCGCGAGCACTGAAGCTTTCTTT. The complete variable domain, with remaining parts taken from reference TRBV30 and TRBJ1-1, reads SQTIHQWPATLVQPVGSPLSLECTVEGTSNPNLYWYRQAAGRGLQLLFYSVGIGQISSEVPQNLSASRPQDRQFILSSKKLLLSDSGFYLCAWSVWAIGGASTEAFFGQGTRLTVV.

This chain uses TRBV7-2 with TRBJ2-1; TRBD1 aligns across 8 bases. This CDR3 contains 16 residues. V trimming: 4 bases; J trimming: 6 bases; junction bases outside the gene matches: 11. Per the germline V gene, CDR1 is SGHTA and CDR2 is FQGNSA. DNA for the CDR3: TGTGCCAGCAGCTATCGGACAGGGCGCTCTCGCAATGAGCAGTTCTTC. This encodes CASSYRTGRSRNEQFF.

This clonotype was seen a few times. J is TRBJ1-2 and V is TRBV7-6, with D perhaps matching TRBD1 (5 bases). The CDR3 contains 13 residues. Germline CDR1 SGHVS, CDR2 FNYEAQ. Deletions cut 4 bases from V and 4 bases from J, with 10 bases between. The CDR3 protein is CASSSIGGYGYTF. CDR3 nucleotide sequence: TGTGCCAGCAGCTCCATCGGGGGCTATGGCTACACCTTC. The whole variable domain, remainder taken from reference TRBV7-6 and TRBJ1-2, is GAGVSQSPRYKVTKRGQDVALRCDPISGHVSLYWYRQALGQGPEFLTYFNYEAQQDKSGLPNDRFSAERPEGSISTLTIQRTEQRDSAMYRCASSSIGGYGYTFGSGTRLTVV.

This clonotype turned up a few times. The rearrangement links TRBV7-2 to TRBJ1-5, with TRBD1 identical over 8 bases. The CDR3 loop spans 16 amino acids. Germline V gene lookup returns CDR1 SGHTA and CDR2 FQGNSA. The V gene end was trimmed by 2 bases and the J gene end by 6 bases; junction bases not matched to a gene: 9. The CDR3 spells CASSLLSGQEPQPQHF. CDR3 in DNA: TGTGCCAGCAGCTTATTGTCGGGACAGGAACCTCAGCCCCAGCATTTT.

CDR3 nucleotides: TGTGCCAGCAGTTACTCGAACGGGGGAGAAAACATTCAGTACTTC. Encoded protein: CASSYSNGGENIQYF. The rearrangement uses TRBV6-8 and TRBJ2-4, with D possibly TRBD2 on 6 matching bases. The CDR3 contains 15 residues. CDR1 and CDR2 from the germline V gene are MNHGY and SAAAGT. V lost 0 bases to trimming and J lost 5 bases, with 11 bases between them.

The genes are TRBV27 and TRBJ2-7; D is perhaps TRBD2 (6 bases). V lost 8 bases to trimming and J lost 7 bases, with 24 bases between them. This CDR3 has 15 residues. CDR1 is MNHEY and CDR2 is SMNVEV in the germline V gene (reference sequence). CDR3 sequence (DNA): TGTGCCAGCTCCATTGGGGTTCCCGGTGGGACTGAGCAGTACTTC. It is translated as CASSIGVPGGTEQYF.

This clonotype has just a few counts. This chain connects TRBV5-1 to TRBJ1-3; 7 positions agree with TRBD1. The CDR3 is 15 amino acids. The J segment lost 2 bases and the V segment lost 4 bases, leaving 6 bases of the junction unmatched. Germline CDR1 is SGHRS and CDR2 is YFSETQ. The DNA for the CDR3 is TGCGCCAGCAGCCCGGACAGGAAGCCTGGAAACACCATATATTTT. This codes for CASSPDRKPGNTIYF.

The genes are TRBV15 and TRBJ1-1; TRBD1 matches 8 bases. Germline-derived CDR1 and CDR2 are LNHNV and YYDKDF (reference sequence). The CDR3 loop spans 16 amino acids. The junction had 7 bases not matched to a gene; V was cut back by 4 bases and J by 0 bases. CDR3 nucleotides: TGTGCCACCAGCAAAAGTGACAGGGGACTGAACACTGAAGCTTTCTTT. It yields the protein CATSKSDRGLNTEAFF.

The chain has TRBV7-6 and TRBJ2-1, with 13 bases aligning to TRBD2. CDR3 length: 17 residues. Trimming cost V 5 bases and J 9 bases; bases outside gene matches: 13. Germline CDR1 reads SGHVS; CDR2 reads FNYEAQ. The CDR3 region is CASSPGGGLAGVGEQFF. In DNA, the CDR3 is TGTGCCAGCAGCCCGGGGGGAGGACTAGCGGGAGTTGGTGAGCAGTTCTTC.

The genes are TRBV20-1 and TRBJ1-2, with D perhaps matching TRBD1 (5 bases). From germline, CDR1 is DFQATT and CDR2 SNEGSKA (reference sequence). The CDR3 is made up of 17 amino acids. V lost 2 bases and J lost 1, with 20 bases in between. In DNA form, the CDR3 reads TGCAGTGCTAGACCGCCGCCACACAGGATGGATAACTATGGCTACACCTTC. Protein product: CSARPPPHRMDNYGYTF.

In its sample, this clonotype was seen a few times. One junction end does not reproduce the germline sequence, and a read error may be involved. The chain employs TRBV6-2 or TRBV6-3 and TRBJ2-3; 8 bases agree with TRBD1. This CDR3 has 16 amino acids. The germline gives CDR1 MNHEY, CDR2 SVGEGT. Here the CDR3 reads CASSYSGQGRRDTQYF. Written as DNA, the CDR3 is TGTGCTAGCAGTTACTCCGGACAGGGAAGGAGGGATACGCAGTATTTT.

This clonotype was counted only a few times. The chain has TRBV6-2 or TRBV6-3 and TRBJ2-1; 10 nucleotides match TRBD2. Germline CDR1 MNHEY, CDR2 SVGEGT. V trimming: 6 bases; J trimming: 3 bases; junction bases outside the gene matches: 2. The CDR3 runs 14 residues. CDR3 in amino acids: CASSLAGVYNEQFF. The CDR3 DNA is TGTGCCAGCAGCCTAGCGGGGGTCTACAATGAGCAGTTCTTC.

In its sample, this clonotype was seen a few times. This chain joins TRBV6-2 or TRBV6-3 and TRBJ2-1; 9 bases are shared with TRBD2. From germline, CDR1 is MNHEY and CDR2 SVGEGT. Trimming took 3 bases from V and 7 from J; bases not matched to a gene: 10. This CDR3 has 16 residues. The CDR3 sequence is CASSYPAGGPENEQFF. The CDR3 region has the DNA TGTGCCAGCAGTTATCCCGCGGGGGGGCCGGAGAATGAGCAGTTCTTC.

V and J are TRBV27 and TRBJ1-5; 7 bases map to TRBD1. CDR1 and CDR2 from the germline V gene are MNHEY and SMNVEV (reference sequence). The CDR3 totals 16 residues. The V segment lost 3 bases and the J segment 0 bases; nucleotides outside the gene matches: 5. The CDR3, as DNA: TGTGCCAGCAGTTTCTCATACAGGGGTAGCAATCAGCCCCAGCATTTT. Its translation is CASSFSYRGSNQPQHF.

This clonotype was recorded a few times. The rearrangement links TRBV12-3 or TRBV12-4 to TRBJ1-5; D possibly corresponds to TRBD1 (5 bases). The CDR3 is 15 residues long. V lost 2 bases and J 4 bases, leaving 12 bases between the germline ends. CDR3 DNA: TGTGCCAGCAGTTTACGCAGGGAGGTAAATCAGCCCCAGCATTTT. It translates to CASSLRREVNQPQHF.

This sequence joins TRBV7-9 and TRBJ1-2; D unresolved. CDR3 length: 12 amino acids. The germline V and J ends were trimmed by 1 base and 11 bases, with 11 bases remaining between them. Germline V gene sequence: CDR1 SEHNR, CDR2 FQNEAQ (reference sequence). In nucleotides, the CDR3 is TGTGCCAGCAGCTTAGACTCGAATGCTTACACCTTC. Its translation is CASSLDSNAYTF.

In this sample, this clonotype turned up many times. V and J are TRBV6-2 or TRBV6-3 and TRBJ2-1; D uncertain. Germline lookup yields CDR1 MNHEY and CDR2 SVGEGT. The CDR3 runs to 15 residues. V was clipped by 6 bases and J by 7 bases, with 19 bases between them. Here the CDR3 DNA reads TGTGCCAGCAGCCCGGGCCAAAGACCCTGGAATGAGCAGTTCTTC. Its translation is CASSPGQRPWNEQFF.

This clonotype was found a few times. CDR3 in amino acids: CASSPKGDGEAFF. The DNA for the CDR3 is TGCGCCAGCAGCCCTAAGGGTGACGGTGAAGCTTTCTTT. The chain links TRBV4-1 to TRBJ1-1; D remains ambiguous. This CDR3 has 13 residues. V lost 4 bases, J lost 7 bases, and 13 bases lay in between. Germline CDR1 MGHRA, CDR2 YSYEKL.

The table lists this clonotype with a few counts. The rearrangement joins TRBV14 to TRBJ1-1, with D hard to call. V shed 2 bases and J shed 5 bases, with 15 bases lying between them. The CDR3 is 15 residues long. From germline, CDR1 is SGHDN and CDR2 FVKESK. CDR3 nucleotide sequence: TGTGCCAGCAGCCAACATTCCTCTTTTAAAACTGAAGCTTTCTTT. Translating gives CASSQHSSFKTEAFF.

V and J are TRBV4-3 and TRBJ1-1; no definite D call. V dropped 8 bases and J dropped 5 bases, with 9 bases sitting between them. CDR3 size: 11 residues. CDR1 and CDR2 (germline): LGHNA, YSLEER. The CDR3 protein is CASGHQTEAFF. DNA of the CDR3: TGCGCCAGCGGGCATCAGACTGAAGCTTTCTTT.

This clonotype was found a few times. The CDR3 DNA follows: TGTGCCAGCAGCTTAGACGGGGGCGGGGGTCAGCCCCAGCATTTT. It encodes CASSLDGGGGQPQHF. This sequence joins TRBV7-2 and TRBJ1-5; possible D gene TRBD1, 6 bases. Trimming took off 1 base at V and 6 bases at J, with 13 bases between the two ends. The CDR3 loop spans 15 amino acids. The V gene's germline CDR1 is SGHTA and CDR2 FQGNSA.

The chain carries TRBV7-6 and TRBJ2-1; 9 positions match TRBD2. Per the germline V gene, CDR1 is SGHVS and CDR2 is FNYEAQ. Unmatched junction bases numbered 14, after V lost 7 bases and J lost 7 bases. CDR3 length: 16 amino acids. The CDR3 coding sequence is TGTGCCAGCAAAACGGGTCCGGGCGGGGGGGCAAATGAGCAGTTCTTC. Translated: CASKTGPGGGANEQFF.

In regard to this clonotype: A much larger clone differs from this one at a single base, so this may be a read error. V and J are TRBV5-6 and TRBJ2-7; no clear D. The CDR3 loop spans 11 amino acids. CDR1 is SGHDT, CDR2 YYEEEE, per germline. CDR3 in amino acids: CASRLGYEQYF. The CDR3 coding sequence is TGTGCCAGCCGCTTGGGATACGAGCAGTACTTC.